The clone carrying this T cell receptor (beta chain) was seen only once. As processed by the authors: Using reference gene primer amplification, nucleated cell counts were estimated. Sequencing used immunoSEQ multiplex PCR; TCRdb keeps in-frame clones, though not all of them. For V, J and clone size, that table is used; D and trimming come from the DNA. The data hold about 220,000 clones, with about nine tenths observed a single time. The data were obtained in a study of blood T cell repertoires in COVID-19. V shed 1 base, J shed 10 bases, and the junction held 7 bases outside the gene matches. CDR1 is SGHAT, CDR2 FQNNGV, per germline. The CDR3 spans 14 residues.

Sequencing was carried out using PBMCs or T cells enriched from blood (not recorded which). The clonotype originates from a woman aged 40 to 50 with acute COVID-19. The rearrangement links TRBV11-2 to TRBJ1-1, with 9 bases fitting TRBD1. The CDR3 protein is CASSLVRDREGAFF. The CDR3 DNA reads as TGTGCCAGCAGCTTAGTCCGGGACAGGGAAGGAGCTTTCTTT.